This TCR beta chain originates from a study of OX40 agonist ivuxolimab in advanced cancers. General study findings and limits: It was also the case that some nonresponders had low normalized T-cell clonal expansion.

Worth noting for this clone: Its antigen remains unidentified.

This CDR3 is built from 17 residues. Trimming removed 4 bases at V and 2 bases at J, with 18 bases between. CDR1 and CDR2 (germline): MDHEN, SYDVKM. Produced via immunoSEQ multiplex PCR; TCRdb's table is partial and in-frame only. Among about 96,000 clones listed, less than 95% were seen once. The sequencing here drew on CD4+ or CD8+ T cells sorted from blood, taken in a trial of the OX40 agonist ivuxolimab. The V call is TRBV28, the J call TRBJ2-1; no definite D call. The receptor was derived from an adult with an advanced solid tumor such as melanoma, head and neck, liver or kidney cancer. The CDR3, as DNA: TGTGCCAGCAGTTCGCCATTTCAGTCCGGGCCCTACAATGAGCAGTTCTTC. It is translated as CASSSPFQSGPYNEQFF.